These 10 T cell receptor beta chains were all obtained from the same sample, sequenced in a study of neurological immune-mediated disorders. TCRdb ran MiXCR on the 5' RACE reads and lists one entry per CDR3 protein. The sample carries roughly 30,000 distinct CDR3 sequences, approximately 5% recorded once. Sequences were obtained from CD4+ T cells from blood. The receptors stem from a woman aged 45 to 65 in good health.

This clonotype has a count of ten or more. The CDR3 region has the DNA TGTGCCACGGACAGGAAAAATGAAAAACTGTTTTTT. As protein: CATDRKNEKLFF. The gene calls are TRBV28 and TRBJ1-4; 7 nucleotides match TRBD1. Unmatched junction bases numbered 4, after V lost 10 bases and J lost 5 bases. CDR1 MDHEN and CDR2 SYDVKM come from the germline V gene. This CDR3 region has 12 residues.

Many counts were recorded for this clonotype. The rearrangement uses TRBV28 and TRBJ2-3; 8 bases are a match to TRBD2. Germline V gives CDR1 MDHEN, CDR2 SYDVKM. The V segment lost 6 bases and the J segment 0 bases; nucleotides outside the gene matches: 2. The CDR3 is made up of 14 amino acids. This chain's CDR3 is CASSPSGSTDTQYF. The CDR3 region has the DNA TGTGCCAGCAGCCCTAGCGGGAGCACAGATACGCAGTATTTT.

The rearrangement uses TRBV20-1 and TRBJ2-7, with TRBD1 matching over 7 bases. The CDR3 consists of 15 residues. CDR1 and CDR2 from the germline V gene are DFQATT and SNEGSKA (reference sequence). The ends lost 1 base at V and 0 bases at J; junction bases unmatched: 6. The CDR3 DNA sequence: TGCAGTGCTAGAGCGCCGGGACAGAGCTCCTACGAGCAGTACTTC. Translation: CSARAPGQSSYEQYF.

There are many counts of this clonotype. The chain employs TRBV6-2 or TRBV6-3 and TRBJ2-3; D not certain. Trimming removed 2 bases at V and 0 bases at J, with 6 bases between. Germline CDR1 and CDR2: MNHEY and SVGEGT. CDR3 length: 14 amino acids. The CDR3 DNA sequence: TGTGCCAGCAGTTACAAAGGTAGCACAGATACGCAGTATTTT. It encodes CASSYKGSTDTQYF.

This clonotype was counted at least ten times. The V call is TRBV19, the J call TRBJ2-1, with D perhaps TRBD2 (7 bases). This CDR3 is 15 amino acids long. Trimming left V 6 bases short and J 1 base short, with 13 bases between. Germline V gene sequence: CDR1 LNHDA, CDR2 SQIVND (reference sequence). The CDR3 DNA sequence: TGTGCCAGTAGGGGGGGAGGGGGGTCCTACAATGAGCAGTTCTTC. As protein: CASRGGGGSYNEQFF.

This clonotype was seen ten or more times. The chain links TRBV24-1 to TRBJ2-1, with 8 bases that match TRBD1. The germline V gene has CDR1 KGHDR and CDR2 SFDVKD. The V segment lost 3 bases and the J segment 8 bases; nucleotides outside the gene matches: 14. The CDR3 spans 17 residues. The CDR3 nucleotides read TGTGCCACCAGTGATCCGAGGGGGGCAGGGGGCCTTTATGAGCAGTTCTTC. Translated: CATSDPRGAGGLYEQFF.

This clonotype turned up a few times. V usage is TRBV11-3 and J usage is TRBJ1-3; the D is unclear. With 0 bases removed from V and 9 bases from J, the gap between germline ends came to 9 bases. Germline CDR1 is SGHNT and CDR2 is YENEEA. The CDR3 length is 13 residues. The CDR3 nucleotides read TGTGCCAGCAGCTTAGACCCCTTCGGCACCATATATTTT. Translation: CASSLDPFGTIYF.

This clonotype was picked up many times. CDR3 sequence reads: CASRGTSGFGNEQFF. The CDR3 region has the DNA TGTGCCAGCAGGGGGACTAGCGGGTTCGGCAATGAGCAGTTCTTC. The V gene is TRBV12-3 or TRBV12-4, the J gene TRBJ2-1, with 12 bases matching TRBD2. This CDR3 has 15 amino acids. The junction had 6 bases not matched to a gene; V was cut back by 6 bases and J by 6 bases.

This clonotype was counted at least ten times. This chain links TRBV11-2 with TRBJ1-2; the D is unclear. In germline, CDR1 is SGHAT, CDR2 FQNNGV. V was shortened by 5 bases and J by 0 bases, with 7 bases between the two germline ends. The length of the CDR3 is 13 residues. The CDR3 coding sequence is TGTGCCAGCAGCCGGGCCTCTAACTATGGCTACACCTTC. Translated, it gives CASSRASNYGYTF.

This clonotype was seen at least ten times. V and J are TRBV18 and TRBJ2-5, with unresolved D. Between the trimmed V and J ends, which lost 0 bases and 4 bases, there was a span of 3 bases. This CDR3 contains 12 residues. Germline assignment: CDR1 KGHSH and CDR2 LQKENI. The CDR3 sequence is CASSPPGETQYF. CDR3 nucleotide sequence: TGTGCCAGCTCACCACCGGGAGAGACCCAGTACTTC.